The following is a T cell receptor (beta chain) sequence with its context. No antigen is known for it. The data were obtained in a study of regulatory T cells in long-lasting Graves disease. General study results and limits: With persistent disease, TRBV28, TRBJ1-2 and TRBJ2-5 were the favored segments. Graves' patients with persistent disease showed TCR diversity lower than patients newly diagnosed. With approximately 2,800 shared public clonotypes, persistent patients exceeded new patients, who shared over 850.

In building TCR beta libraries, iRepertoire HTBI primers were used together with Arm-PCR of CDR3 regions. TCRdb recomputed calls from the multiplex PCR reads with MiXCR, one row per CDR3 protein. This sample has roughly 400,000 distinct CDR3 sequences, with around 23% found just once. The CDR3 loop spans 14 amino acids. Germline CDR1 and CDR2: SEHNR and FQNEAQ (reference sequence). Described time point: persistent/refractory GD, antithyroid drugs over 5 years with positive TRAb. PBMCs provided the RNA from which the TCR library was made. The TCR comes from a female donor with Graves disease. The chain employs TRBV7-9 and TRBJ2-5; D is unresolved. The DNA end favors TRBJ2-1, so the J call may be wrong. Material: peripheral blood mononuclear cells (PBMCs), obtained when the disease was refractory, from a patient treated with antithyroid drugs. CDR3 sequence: CASSLRVEQNEQFF. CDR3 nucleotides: TGTGCCAGCAGCTTACGCGTTGAACAGAATGAGCAGTTCTTC.